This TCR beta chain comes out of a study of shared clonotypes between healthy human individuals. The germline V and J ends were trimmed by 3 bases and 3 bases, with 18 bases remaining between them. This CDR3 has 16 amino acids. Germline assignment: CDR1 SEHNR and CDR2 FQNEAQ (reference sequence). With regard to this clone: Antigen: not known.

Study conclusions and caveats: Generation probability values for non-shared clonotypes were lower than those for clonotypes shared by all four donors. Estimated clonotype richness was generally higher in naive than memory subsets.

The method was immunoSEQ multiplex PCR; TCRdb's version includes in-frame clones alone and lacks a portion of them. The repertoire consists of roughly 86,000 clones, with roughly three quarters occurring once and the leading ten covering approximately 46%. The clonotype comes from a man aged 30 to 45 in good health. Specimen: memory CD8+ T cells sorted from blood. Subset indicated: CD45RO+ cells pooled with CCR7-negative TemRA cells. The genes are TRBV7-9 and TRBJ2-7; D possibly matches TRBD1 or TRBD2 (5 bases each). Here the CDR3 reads CASSFAVGVQIYEQYF. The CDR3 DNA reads TGTGCCAGCAGCTTTGCGGTGGGGGTCCAAATCTACGAGCAGTACTTC.